These T cell receptor beta chains were read from a single sample in a study of cytomegalovirus exposure and HLA in healthy donors. Only in-frame clones appear in the TCRdb table, and some are missing; sequencing was by immunoSEQ multiplex PCR. The data show about 140,000 clones, with approximately 80% seen just once and about 2% held by the top ten. Sample: PBMCs. The receptors derive from a man between 25 and 39 years old in good health and CMV-seronegative. Each CDR3 is given with its conserved first and last residue. D genes are given only for firm matches. The size of a clone is reported for some rows only, either as once, few or many, or as a class for expanded clones.

J | D | size | V | DNA | CDR3
TRBJ2-5 | . | . | TRBV14 | TGTGCCAGCAGCCAAGGTCTCCTACGTAACCTAGAGACCCAGTACTTC | CASSQGLLRNLETQYF
TRBJ1-1 | . | . | TRBV15 | TGTGCCACCAGCAACCCCGAGGAAGCTTTCTTT | CATSNPEEAFF
TRBJ2-4 | TRBD2 | . | TRBV5-4 | TGTGCCAGCAGCCTACAAGGGACTAGCGGGAGAAGCGGGTCTTACTTC | CASSLQGTSGRSGSYF
TRBJ1-2 | . | once | TRBV7-9 | TGTGCCAGCATCAATAAAGGGGAAGGGAGGGACTATGGCTACACCTTC | CASINKGEGRDYGYTF
TRBJ2-1 | . | . | TRBV7-2 | TGTGCCAGCAGCTTCCTCTCGTTAGTAGCGTCCAATGAGCAGTTCTTC | CASSFLSLVASNEQFF
TRBJ2-5 | TRBD2 | once | TRBV10-3 | TGTGCCATCAGTCTTAGCGGGAGCAGTGAGACCCAGTACTTC | CAISLSGSSETQYF
TRBJ1-2 | TRBD1 | . | TRBV5-1 | TGCGCCAGCAGCCCACAGGGGGACTATGGCTACACCTTC | CASSPQGDYGYTF
TRBJ1-6 | . | . | TRBV7-2 | TGTGCCAGCAGCCAGAATTCACCCCTCCACTTT | CASSQNSPLHF
TRBJ2-1 | . | few | TRBV7-2 | TGTGCCAGCAGCTTAGCAGCAATTGGGGCTAGCGCCAACGCGCAGTTCTTC | CASSLAAIGASANAQFF
TRBJ2-2 | . | . | TRBV28 | TGTGCCAGTAATCGGGACTCCATGGGGGGCGGGGAGCTGTTTTTT | CASNRDSMGGGELFF
TRBJ2-3 | TRBD1 | . | TRBV5-4 | TGTGCCAGCAGCCCCCCGGGACAGGGTTCCCTCAGCGGTACGCAGTATTTT | CASSPPGQGSLSGTQYF
TRBJ1-1 | . | . | TRBV19 | TGTGCCAGCGGGGTAACCCCGAACACTGAAGCTTTCTTT | CASGVTPNTEAFF
TRBJ1-1 | . | many | TRBV4-2 | TGTGCCAGCAGCCAATTCTCCCTATTACTCACTGAAGCTTTCTTT | CASSQFSLLLTEAFF
TRBJ2-7 | . | . | TRBV7-2 | TGTGCCAGCAGCTCGAACGGACACTTCTACGAGCAGTACTTC | CASSSNGHFYEQYF
TRBJ2-5 | . | . | TRBV27 | TGTGCCAGCAGAGAACCGGGTCTCTGGCGAGAGACCCAGTACTTC | CASREPGLWRETQYF
TRBJ2-7 | TRBD1 | . | TRBV18 | TGTGCCAGCTCACCAGCGACAGGGCTTTACGAGCAGTACTTC | CASSPATGLYEQYF
TRBJ2-5 | TRBD2 | . | TRBV28 | TGTGCCAGCAGTTCCCTACGGACTAGCGGGAGTGACCAGTACTTC | CASSSLRTSGSDQYF
TRBJ2-3 | TRBD2 | . | TRBV7-6 | TGTGCCAGCAGCTCAGGCCCCGGAGCGGGAGAAGATACGCAGTATTTT | CASSSGPGAGEDTQYF
TRBJ1-2 | . | . | TRBV29-1 | TGCAGCGTCCTCTCCGAAAGCCTGGACTATGGCTACACCTTC | CSVLSESLDYGYTF
TRBJ2-3 | . | . | TRBV6-1 | TGTGCCAGCAGTGAAAGGTCTTCCGGGGTAAATACGCAGTATTTT | CASSERSSGVNTQYF
TRBJ2-1 | . | . | TRBV18 | TGTGCCAGCTCGCAAGCAGCTAGCGCGGGCCTCGGTGAGCAGTTCTTC | CASSQAASAGLGEQFF
TRBJ2-2 | . | . | TRBV30 | TGTGCCTGGAATTTGGGTCAGGGTGGCACCGGGGAGCTGTTTTTT | CAWNLGQGGTGELFF
TRBJ1-1 | TRBD1 | . | TRBV28 | TGTGCCAGCGCGGGACAGCACACTGAAGCTTTCTTT | CASAGQHTEAFF
TRBJ2-2 | TRBD1 | . | TRBV18 | TGTGCCAGCTCACCCCCCGGGACAGGGGGCACCGGGGAGCTGTTTTTT | CASSPPGTGGTGELFF
TRBJ1-4 | . | . | TRBV7-2 | TGTGCCAGCAGCCCCTTCGAGAATATAAATGAAAAACTGTTTTTT | CASSPFENINEKLFF
TRBJ1-5 | . | . | TRBV19 | TGTGCCAGTAGTCCCGCGGACAGCTCTAATCAGCCCCAGCATTTT | CASSPADSSNQPQHF
TRBJ1-1 | . | few | TRBV2 | TGTGCCAGCAGTGAATTTCAGGGGTCCACTGAAGCTTTCTTT | CASSEFQGSTEAFF
TRBJ2-5 | TRBD2 | . | TRBV4-2 | TGTGCCAGCAGCCAAGCCGCGGGAGTAGGAGAGACCCAGTACTTC | CASSQAAGVGETQYF
TRBJ1-2 | . | . | TRBV11-2 | TGTGCCAGCAGCTTAGATCGTCGGCTGAGGGTCGGCGGCTATGGCTACACCTTC | CASSLDRRLRVGGYGYTF
TRBJ2-7 | . | few | TRBV27 | TGTGCCAGCGGCTCTCCGGACTCGGGGAACGGGCAGTACTTC | CASGSPDSGNGQYF
TRBJ2-5 | . | . | TRBV30 | TGTGCCTGGAGGGGGGACGGGAGAGAGACCCAGTACTTC | CAWRGDGRETQYF
TRBJ2-4 | . | . | TRBV7-2 | TGTGCCAGCAGCCCTAGACTCGCGAACCTCAAAAACATTCAGTACTTC | CASSPRLANLKNIQYF
TRBJ1-2 | TRBD1 | . | TRBV28 | TGTGCCAGCAGATCCCGACAGGGGCGCTATGGCTACACCTTC | CASRSRQGRYGYTF
TRBJ1-1 | TRBD1 | few | TRBV13 | TGTGCCAGCAGCTGGAGGACAGGGGGCGGAACTGAAGCTTTCTTT | CASSWRTGGGTEAFF
TRBJ1-3 | TRBD1 | few | TRBV5-1 | TGCGCCAGCAGCAACCGGGACAGTGCCTCTGGAAACACCATATATTTT | CASSNRDSASGNTIYF
TRBJ2-1 | TRBD2 | . | TRBV28 | TGTGCCAGCACGGGCCTAGCGGGCTCCTACAATGAGCAGTTCTTC | CASTGLAGSYNEQFF
TRBJ1-2 | . | . | TRBV5-1 | TGCGCCAGCAGCATCACCGGGACACAAATGGGGTACACCTTC | CASSITGTQMGYTF
TRBJ1-1 | . | . | TRBV28 | TGTGCCAGCAGTTCCAGTATGAACACTGAAGCTTTCTTT | CASSSSMNTEAFF
TRBJ2-5 | . | . | TRBV27 | TGTGCCAGCAGTTTATGGGGGGAAGAGACCCAGTACTTC | CASSLWGEETQYF
TRBJ2-3 | TRBD2 | . | TRBV4-1 | TGCGCCAGCAGCCAAGTGCGGGGACTAGCGGGACAAACCGACACGCAGTATTTT | CASSQVRGLAGQTDTQYF
TRBJ1-5 | . | . | TRBV5-1 | TGCGCCCTCCCGGGAGTCAATCAGCCCCAGCATTTT | CALPGVNQPQHF
TRBJ1-5 | TRBD1 | . | TRBV5-1 | TGCGCCAGCAGCCGCAGGAGCAGGGGGAGCAATCAGCCCCAGCATTTT | CASSRRSRGSNQPQHF